This entry concerns a single T cell receptor beta chain. The sample belongs to a study of blood T cell repertoires in COVID-19. Background on the study: Both acute and convalescent COVID-19 samples were obtained from the United States, Italy and Spain. PBMCs, B-cell-depleted T cells, or T cells provided the cDNA or gDNA that made up the material.

The CDR3 extends over 14 amino acids. The germline CDR1 and CDR2 sequences are MDHEN and SYDVKM. The junction had 7 bases not matched to a gene; V was cut back by 7 bases and J by 7 bases. Per the study methods: Estimation of nucleated cell counts relied on the amplification of reference gene primers. Repertoires were generated with immunoSEQ multiplex PCR, while TCRdb's copy carries only in-frame clones and drops some. The D gene and trimming were derived from the DNA, and the V and J assignments and clone size from that table. The sample yields approximately 50,000 clones, 80% to 95% seen once. This clonotype was sampled from a man aged 45-65 years with active COVID-19. The sample comprised peripheral blood. The V call is TRBV28, the J call TRBJ1-6; 7 nucleotides line up with TRBD1. The CDR3 nucleotides are TGTGCCAGCACTATTCTGACAGGGAATTCACCCCTCCACTTT. This codes for CASTILTGNSPLHF.